This T cell receptor beta chain was captured by sequencing in a study of blood T cell repertoires in COVID-19. Looking at the study overall: Sources were T cells, B-cell-depleted T cells, or PBMCs; the material itself was cDNA or gDNA.

This table comes from immunoSEQ multiplex PCR, and its TCRdb copy is limited to in-frame clones, with some not included. Of roughly 80,000 clones in the sample, 82% are singletons; the top ten hold 21%. The CDR3 loop spans 13 amino acids. Trimming left V 8 bases short and J 3 bases short, with 13 bases between. CDR1 is LNHDA, CDR2 SQIVND, per germline (reference sequence). The specimen was peripheral blood. This TCR came from a human donor in a cohort sampled during active COVID-19. The genes are TRBV19 and TRBJ1-1; weak D call: TRBD1 (5 bases). CDR3 residues: CASGQGGDTEAFF. The CDR3 coding sequence is TGTGCCAGTGGGCAGGGTGGGGACACTGAAGCTTTCTTT.